This TCR beta chain is from a study of T-cell memory formation after mild COVID-19. TCRdb redid the calling of the 5' RACE reads with MiXCR, one entry per CDR3 protein. The sample lists about 620,000 distinct CDR3 sequences, approximately 19% occurring once. Germline values: CDR1 ENHRY, CDR2 SYGVKD. The CDR3 length is 12 residues. Trimming removed 4 bases from V and 7 bases from J, with 10 bases in between. The material sequenced was PBMCs or a T cell subset sorted from them (not recorded which). The chain recombines TRBV10-3 with TRBJ2-5; TRBD2 might be the D (5 bases). This clonotype was sampled from an adult woman who had mild COVID-19 (a few samples of this study predate the infection). Cell type and time point are not known. The CDR3 sequence: CAISGGEATQYF. The CDR3 DNA is TGTGCCATCAGTGGGGGAGAGGCGACCCAGTACTTC.